One and the same sample provided the 11 T cell receptor beta chains below, sequenced in a study of blood T cell repertoires in COVID-19. Clones were read by immunoSEQ multiplex PCR, and TCRdb kept only the in-frame ones, dropping some. The sample lists roughly 430,000 clones, approximately 85% occurring once. The sequenced sample was PBMCs or T cells enriched from blood (not recorded which). These receptors originate from a woman in her thirties or forties with acute COVID-19.

As DNA, the CDR3 is TGTGCCAGCAGCCCCTTATACGACCGGGACAGGGGGTTTTCCTACGAGCAGTACTTC. Translation: CASSPLYDRDRGFSYEQYF. V usage is TRBV5-4 and J usage is TRBJ2-7; the match to TRBD1 covers 11 bases. This CDR3 spans 19 amino acids. Germline CDR1 and CDR2: SGHNT and YYREEE (reference sequence). The junction had 16 bases not matched to a gene; V was cut back by 4 bases and J by 1 base.

This chain joins TRBV27 and TRBJ1-1; 8 bases agree with TRBD1. Germline V gene lookup returns CDR1 MNHEY and CDR2 SMNVEV (reference sequence). J lost 10 bases, V lost 0 bases, and 4 bases had no gene match. The CDR3 sequence is 13 residues long. CDR3 coding DNA: TGTGCCAGCAGTTTATCGGCAGGGGGCGTAGCTTTCTTT. Protein: CASSLSAGGVAFF.

The CDR3 is CASSLGSDEQYF. The CDR3 DNA is TGTGCCAGCAGCTTGGGGTCGGACGAGCAGTACTTC. This sequence joins TRBV5-4 and TRBJ2-7, with D unclear. The germline CDR1 and CDR2 sequences are SGHNT and YYREEE (reference sequence). V was shortened by 0 bases and J by 5 bases, with 6 bases between the two germline ends. This CDR3 contains 12 residues.

The chain is built from TRBV30 and TRBJ1-2; 7 nucleotides match TRBD1. CDR3 size: 13 residues. With 1 base clipped from V and 8 bases from J, the junction kept 7 bases outside the gene matches. Germline values: CDR1 GTSNPN, CDR2 SVGIG (reference sequence). In nucleotides, the CDR3 is TGTGCCTGGAGTGCCGGACAGGCAGGCGGCTACACCTTC. It encodes CAWSAGQAGGYTF. Together with reference TRBV30 and TRBJ1-2, the CDR3 gives the full variable domain: SQTIHQWPATLVQPVGSPLSLECTVEGTSNPNLYWYRQAAGRGLQLLFYSVGIGQISSEVPQNLSASRPQDRQFILSSKKLLLSDSGFYLCAWSAGQAGGYTFGSGTRLTVV.

The chain joins TRBV6-5 to TRBJ1-2, with D perhaps matching TRBD1 (5 bases). CDR1 and CDR2 (germline): MNHEY, SVGAGI. CDR3 length: 15 residues. The V gene lost 5 bases and the J gene lost 2 bases, with 15 bases spanning the gap. The CDR3 DNA is TGTGCCAGCAGTCGCCAGCCAGGGATGAACTATGGCTACACCTTC. Its translation is CASSRQPGMNYGYTF.

The chain combines TRBV11-2 with TRBJ2-5; possibly TRBD1 for D (6 bases). The germline CDR1 and CDR2 sequences are SGHAT and FQNNGV. V was clipped by 0 bases and J by 5 bases, with 22 bases between them. This CDR3 contains 18 residues. CDR3 protein: CASSLDAGAWGLRETQYF. DNA of the CDR3: TGTGCCAGCAGCTTAGATGCTGGGGCGTGGGGGCTTCGGGAGACCCAGTACTTC.

This clone occurred a few times. The rearrangement joins TRBV12-3 or TRBV12-4 to TRBJ1-5, with a weak D call TRBD1 (6 bases). V gave up 6 bases and J gave up 4 bases, with 10 bases separating them. This CDR3 is built from 13 residues. In DNA form, the CDR3 reads TGTGCCAGCAGACAGGGACCTAATCAGCCCCAGCATTTT. Translated: CASRQGPNQPQHF.

On this clone itself: Within the sample, other DNA sequences also encode this same CDR3. V gene TRBV19 combines with J gene TRBJ1-4; 7 bases align to TRBD1. The CDR3 has 15 residues. Germline V gene data show CDR1 as LNHDA and CDR2 as SQIVND (reference sequence). V was pared by 5 bases and J by 8 bases, with 11 bases of the junction left unmatched. The CDR3 sequence is CASSPLRQGGEKLFF. As DNA, the CDR3 is TGTGCCAGTAGTCCCCTGCGACAGGGTGGGGAAAAACTGTTTTTT.

The rearrangement joins TRBV9 to TRBJ2-5; tentative D call: TRBD2 (6 bases). V dropped 3 bases and J dropped 2 bases, with 14 bases sitting between them. In germline, CDR1 is SGDLS, CDR2 YYNGEE. This CDR3 has 15 amino acids. The CDR3 here is CASSGLGTGQETQYF. The CDR3 nucleotides read TGTGCCAGCAGCGGCCTCGGGACTGGGCAAGAGACCCAGTACTTC.

This chain uses TRBV7-2 with TRBJ2-7; tentatively, D is TRBD2 (6 bases). This CDR3 spans 13 amino acids. Germline CDR1 SGHTA, CDR2 FQGNSA. Trimming left V 0 bases short and J 4 bases short, with 7 bases between. The CDR3 spells CASSLAREYEQYF. As DNA, the CDR3 is TGTGCCAGCAGCTTAGCGCGGGAATACGAGCAGTACTTC.

The rearrangement uses TRBV7-9 and TRBJ1-4; 10 bases agree with TRBD1. The V and J ends lost 5 bases and 3 bases, in that order; junction bases with no gene match: 6. The CDR3 consists of 16 residues. Germline V gene data show CDR1 as SEHNR and CDR2 as FQNEAQ (reference sequence). In DNA, the CDR3 is TGTGCCAGCAGCACCGGGACAGGGGTTCCTAATGAAAAACTGTTTTTT. This translates into CASSTGTGVPNEKLFF.